This passage covers 20 T cell receptor beta chains from one sample sequenced in a study of blood T cells in healthy people across ages. A J-beta primer mix and a sample-barcoded 5' primer were used in a second PCR of about 7 to 11 cycles. TCRdb re-called the 5' RACE reads with MiXCR, one entry per CDR3 protein. Of fewer than 800,000 distinct CDR3 sequences detected, around 48% appear once; the ten largest clones hold about 32%. The sequenced material came from blood. The receptors stem from a woman in her fifties or sixties in good health.

V and J are TRBV28 and TRBJ2-1; D not resolved. Trimming took 7 bases from V and 0 from J, leaving 10 bases between them. CDR1 MDHEN and CDR2 SYDVKM come from the germline V gene. The CDR3 sequence is 14 residues long. CDR3 DNA: TGTGCCAGCACGGTCCTCACCTCCTACAATGAGCAGTTCTTC. It translates to CASTVLTSYNEQFF.

In this sample, this clonotype turned up a few times. In DNA, the CDR3 is TGTGCCAGCAGGCCCGCCGGGACTAGCGGGACAGATACGCAGTATTTT. As protein: CASRPAGTSGTDTQYF. The chain combines TRBV7-2 with TRBJ2-3; 12 bases line up with TRBD2. J lost 3 bases, V lost 6 bases, and 7 bases had no gene match. The CDR3 spans 16 residues. In germline, CDR1 is SGHTA, CDR2 FQGNSA.

This clonotype was seen a handful of times. As DNA, the CDR3 is TGTGCCAGCAGGCCCAGTGTCTCCTACGAGCAGTACTTC. It encodes CASRPSVSYEQYF. V usage is TRBV12-3 or TRBV12-4 and J usage is TRBJ2-7; D not certain. V lost 6 bases to trimming and J lost 0 bases, with 9 bases between them. This CDR3 has 13 amino acids.

This clonotype showed up many times. The V gene is TRBV9, the J gene TRBJ2-1, with D possibly TRBD2 on 6 matching bases. The CDR3 is made up of 15 amino acids. The V end was cut by 4 bases, the J end by 3 bases, with 14 bases between. Germline-derived CDR1 and CDR2 are SGDLS and YYNGEE. For the CDR3, the DNA is TGTGCCAGCAGCCCTCGGGACTTTCTCTACAATGAGCAGTTCTTC. It translates to CASSPRDFLYNEQFF.

This clonotype was detected only a few times. V gene TRBV24-1 combines with J gene TRBJ2-1, with D tentatively TRBD2 (6 bases). This CDR3 is 16 amino acids long. The germline V gene has CDR1 KGHDR and CDR2 SFDVKD. V gave up 4 bases and J gave up 3 bases, with 15 bases separating them. The CDR3 nucleotides are TGTGCCACCAGTGAAATAGCGGCCCGGGGCTACAATGAGCAGTTCTTC. Amino acid sequence: CATSEIAARGYNEQFF.

The rearrangement uses TRBV4-2 and TRBJ2-1; D call uncertain. Trimming took off 0 bases at V and 1 base at J, with 10 bases between the two ends. This CDR3 spans 16 amino acids. The V gene's germline CDR1 is LGHNA and CDR2 YNFKEQ. CDR3 sequence reads: CASSQDRAISYNEQFF. Here the CDR3 DNA reads TGTGCCAGCAGCCAAGATCGTGCAATATCCTACAATGAGCAGTTCTTC.

This rearrangement joins TRBV7-9 to TRBJ2-1; a possible D gene is TRBD1 (6 bases). Germline V CDR1 and CDR2: SEHNR, FQNEAQ (reference sequence). This CDR3 comprises 15 residues. The V gene lost 5 bases and the J gene lost 3 bases, with 14 bases spanning the gap. In nucleotides, the CDR3 is TGTGCCAGCAGCCCAGACAGGATAAGCTACAATGAGCAGTTCTTC. It translates to CASSPDRISYNEQFF.

The rearrangement uses TRBV6-2 or TRBV6-3 and TRBJ2-1; 10 bases are a match to TRBD1. In germline, CDR1 is MNHEY, CDR2 SVGEGT. The length of the CDR3 is 15 residues. The V and J ends lost 6 bases and 8 bases, in that order; junction bases with no gene match: 10. CDR3 loop: CASSYGTGARDEQFF. DNA for the CDR3: TGTGCCAGCAGCTATGGGACAGGGGCTAGGGATGAGCAGTTCTTC.

The chain recombines TRBV18 with TRBJ2-2; D gene uncertain. The CDR3 runs to 15 residues. Per the germline V gene, CDR1 is KGHSH and CDR2 is LQKENI. The V and J ends lost 5 bases and 3 bases respectively, with 13 bases between them. This CDR3 is CASSTLKKDTGELFF. DNA for the CDR3: TGTGCCAGCTCAACCCTAAAAAAGGACACCGGGGAGCTGTTTTTT. The full variable domain, in which reference TRBV18 and TRBJ2-2 provide the parts outside the CDR3, is NAGVMQNPRHLVRRRGQEARLRCSPMKGHSHVYWYRQLPEEGLKFMVYLQKENIIDESGMPKERFSAEFPKEGPSILRIQQVVRGDSAAYFCASSTLKKDTGELFFGEGSRLTVL.

The chain uses TRBV2 and TRBJ1-2, with a possible D match to TRBD1 (5 bases). CDR1 and CDR2 (germline): SNHLY, FYNNEI. The CDR3 sequence is 13 residues long. V was trimmed by 6 bases and J by 1 base, leaving 9 bases between them. The CDR3 loop reads CASSRDVNYGYTF. The CDR3 nucleotides are TGTGCCAGCAGCCGGGACGTTAACTATGGCTACACCTTC.

The V and J genes are TRBV7-9 and TRBJ2-5, with TRBD2 matching over 8 bases. Germline values: CDR1 SEHNR, CDR2 FQNEAQ (reference sequence). The CDR3 is made up of 13 amino acids. Germline trimming cut 6 bases from V and 11 bases from J; bases unmatched to any gene: 11. CDR3 amino acids: CASRAGDRYVQYF. CDR3 in DNA: TGTGCCAGCAGAGCGGGGGACCGCTACGTGCAGTACTTC.

The chain joins TRBV6-4 to TRBJ2-7; D is perhaps TRBD1 or TRBD2 (5 bases each). The CDR3 is 16 amino acids. Germline CDR1 and CDR2: MRHNA and SNTAGT. V was pared by 7 bases and J by 6 bases, with 25 bases between. CDR3 nucleotide sequence: TGTGCCAGCACCGATTGGGACCGCCGAATCACCTGCGAGCAGTACTTC. Protein product: CASTDWDRRITCEQYF.

Here the CDR3 DNA reads TGTGCCAGCATAGGAAAAGGCGGGACCCGGGGAGATACGCAGTTCTTC. Translating gives CASIGKGGTRGDTQFF. The gene calls are TRBV28 and TRBJ2-1, with TRBD2 as a possible D gene (6 bases). CDR3 length: 16 amino acids. Trimming shortened V by 7 bases and J by 12 bases, and 28 bases separated the two germline ends. From germline, CDR1 is MDHEN and CDR2 SYDVKM.

The rearrangement links TRBV29-1 to TRBJ1-2; D unclear. V was cut by 0 bases and J by 8 bases, with 7 bases left in between. This CDR3 region has 11 residues. Germline V gives CDR1 SQVTM, CDR2 ANQGSEA. CDR3 nucleotides: TGCAGCGTTGAAGAGGGCCGAGGCTACACCTTC. Translated, it gives CSVEEGRGYTF.

The rearrangement joins TRBV29-1 to TRBJ2-4; a possible D gene is TRBD2 (5 bases). Per the germline V gene, CDR1 is SQVTM and CDR2 is ANQGSEA. Trimming removed 1 base from V and 8 bases from J, with 12 bases in between. CDR3 length equals 13 residues. Here the CDR3 reads CSVEAGMRDIQYF. The DNA of the CDR3 is TGCAGCGTTGAAGCGGGAATGAGGGACATTCAGTACTTC. The full variable domain, with the rest looked up from reference TRBV29-1 and TRBJ2-4, is SAVISQKPSRDICQRGTSLTIQCQVDSQVTMMFWYRQQPGQSLTLIATANQGSEATYESGFVIDKFPISRPNLTFSTLTVSNMSPEDSSIYLCSVEAGMRDIQYFGAGTRLSVL.

The chain uses TRBV7-9 and TRBJ1-4; D not certain. This CDR3 is built from 17 residues. Germline V gene data show CDR1 as SEHNR and CDR2 as FQNEAQ (reference sequence). Trimming cost V 5 bases and J 5 bases, with 21 bases left between them. CDR3 sequence (DNA): TGTGCCAGCAGCCCGCAGACGGGCAGGCACGGCAATGAAAAACTGTTTTTT. Protein: CASSPQTGRHGNEKLFF. The full variable domain, with the rest looked up from reference TRBV7-9 and TRBJ1-4, is DTGVSQNPRHKITKRGQNVTFRCDPISEHNRLYWYRQTLGQGPEFLTYFQNEAQLEKSRLLSDRFSAERPKGSFSTLEIQRTEQGDSAMYLCASSPQTGRHGNEKLFFGSGTQLSVL.

This clonotype was observed a handful of times. The gene calls are TRBV20-1 and TRBJ2-5; weak D call: TRBD1 (5 bases). CDR1 is DFQATT and CDR2 is SNEGSKA in the germline V gene (reference sequence). The CDR3 contains 15 residues. V was pared by 6 bases and J by 2 bases, with 19 bases between. CDR3 amino acids: CSAIVKQGRQETQYF. DNA for the CDR3: TGCAGTGCAATCGTTAAGCAGGGTCGACAAGAGACCCAGTACTTC.

This clonotype has a single count. The chain combines TRBV7-2 with TRBJ2-3; 10 positions agree with TRBD2. In germline, CDR1 is SGHTA, CDR2 FQGNSA. V dropped 0 bases and J dropped 4; count of bases not matched to a gene: 7. The CDR3 runs to 17 residues. The DNA of the CDR3 is TGTGCCAGCAGCTTAGCGCGAAGCGGGAGGGGGGCAGATACGCAGTATTTT. Protein product: CASSLARSGRGADTQYF.

This clonotype was recorded once. The CDR3 is CASSLDNYYEQYF. The CDR3 DNA is TGTGCCAGCAGCTTAGATAACTACTACGAGCAGTACTTC. V gene TRBV11-2 combines with J gene TRBJ2-7; D is ambiguous. CDR3 size: 13 residues. Trimming left V 0 bases short and J 3 bases short, with 6 bases between. Per the germline V gene, CDR1 is SGHAT and CDR2 is FQNNGV.

The rearrangement uses TRBV2 and TRBJ2-4; 7 bases are shared with TRBD1. CDR3 size: 14 residues. V trimming: 6 bases; J trimming: 10 bases; junction bases outside the gene matches: 12. Germline V gene lookup returns CDR1 SNHLY and CDR2 FYNNEI. CDR3 sequence reads: CASSLPGTVKIQYF. CDR3 DNA sequence: TGTGCCAGCAGCCTTCCCGGGACAGTCAAGATTCAGTACTTC.